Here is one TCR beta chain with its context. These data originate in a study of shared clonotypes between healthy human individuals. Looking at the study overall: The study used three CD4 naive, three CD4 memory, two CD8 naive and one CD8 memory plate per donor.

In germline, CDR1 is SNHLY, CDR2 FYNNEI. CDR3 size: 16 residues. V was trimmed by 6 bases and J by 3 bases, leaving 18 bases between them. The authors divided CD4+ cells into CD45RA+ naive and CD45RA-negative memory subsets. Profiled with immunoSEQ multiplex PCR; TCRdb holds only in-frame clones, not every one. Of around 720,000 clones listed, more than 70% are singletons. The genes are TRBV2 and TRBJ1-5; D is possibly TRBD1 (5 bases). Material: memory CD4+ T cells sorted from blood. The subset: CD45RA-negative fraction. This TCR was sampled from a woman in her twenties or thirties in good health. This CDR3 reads CASSLGASTLNQPQHF. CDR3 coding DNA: TGTGCCAGCAGCCTTGGGGCTTCAACCCTCAATCAGCCCCAGCATTTT.